One and the same sample provided the 22 T cell receptor beta chains below, sequenced in a study of blood T cell repertoires in COVID-19. This table comes from immunoSEQ multiplex PCR, and its TCRdb copy is limited to in-frame clones, with some not included. The sample has under 300,000 clones; approximately 83% are singletons. What was sequenced was peripheral blood. The source is a woman aged 80 or over with acute or convalescent COVID-19.

The chain has TRBV12-3 or TRBV12-4 and TRBJ1-1, with 7 bases aligning to TRBD1. This CDR3 is 13 amino acids long. The J segment lost 6 bases and the V segment lost 3 bases, leaving 4 bases of the junction unmatched. The CDR3 region has the DNA TGTGCCAGCAGTTTGCCAGGGGGTGCTGAAGCTTTCTTT. Translation: CASSLPGGAEAFF.

This chain joins TRBV24-1 and TRBJ2-2, with D maybe TRBD1 (7 bases). Trimming left V 3 bases short and J 5 bases short, with 15 bases between. The CDR3 has 16 amino acids. The germline V gene has CDR1 KGHDR and CDR2 SFDVKD. CDR3 nucleotides: TGTGCCACCAGTGATATGAACAGGGGAGGAACCGGGGAGCTGTTTTTT. This translates into CATSDMNRGGTGELFF.

This clone was counted once. The chain is built from TRBV9 and TRBJ1-2, with 7 bases identical to TRBD1. The CDR3 runs 16 residues. V gave up 3 bases and J gave up 2 bases; unmatched junction bases: 10. The V gene's germline CDR1 is SGDLS and CDR2 YYNGEE. CDR3 nucleotide sequence: TGTGCCAGCAGCGCTTCCGAGACAGGGAGGAACTATGGCTACACCTTC. Its translation: CASSASETGRNYGYTF.

The rearrangement joins TRBV19 to TRBJ1-6; D might be TRBD1 (6 bases). Trimming cost V 6 bases and J 11 bases, with 14 bases left between them. Germline CDR1 reads LNHDA; CDR2 reads SQIVND (reference sequence). CDR3 size: 13 residues. The chain's CDR3 is CASSPLDRTPLHF. CDR3 sequence (DNA): TGTGCCAGTAGCCCCCTTGACAGGACACCCCTCCACTTT. Based on the CDR3 plus reference TRBV19 and TRBJ1-6, the full variable domain is DGGITQSPKYLFRKEGQNVTLSCEQNLNHDAMYWYRQDPGQGLRLIYYSQIVNDFQKGDIAEGYSVSREKKESFPLTVTSAQKNPTAFYLCASSPLDRTPLHFGNGTRLTVT.

The chain uses TRBV2 and TRBJ2-1, with D perhaps matching TRBD2 (5 bases). The germline gives CDR1 SNHLY, CDR2 FYNNEI. Trimming removed 9 bases from V and 6 bases from J, with 12 bases in between. This CDR3 has 12 residues. The CDR3 spells CASTNRGNEQFF. DNA for the CDR3: TGTGCCAGTACAAACCGGGGCAATGAGCAGTTCTTC.

V gene TRBV24-1 combines with J gene TRBJ2-3, with D maybe TRBD2 (5 bases). The CDR3 sequence is 15 residues long. Germline V gene data show CDR1 as KGHDR and CDR2 as SFDVKD. Deletions cut 3 bases from V and 4 bases from J, with 13 bases between. CDR3 bases: TGTGCCACCAGTGATGGGGTCCGGCGGGCAGATACGCAGTATTTT. Translation: CATSDGVRRADTQYF.

The chain carries TRBV18 and TRBJ2-7; no clear D. The germline gives CDR1 KGHSH, CDR2 LQKENI. Trimming cost V 8 bases and J 0 bases, with 8 bases left between them. The CDR3 spans 12 residues. The CDR3 nucleotides are TGTGCCAGCGGGCGTAGCTCCTACGAGCAGTACTTC. It specifies CASGRSSYEQYF.

The chain uses TRBV5-1 and TRBJ1-2, with D possibly TRBD1 on 6 matching bases. V lost 4 bases and J 5 bases, leaving 15 bases between the germline ends. Germline CDR1 SGHRS, CDR2 YFSETQ. The length of the CDR3 is 14 residues. This CDR3 is CASSRGGGGYGYTF. CDR3 nucleotides: TGCGCCAGCAGCCGCGGGGGAGGGGGGTATGGCTACACCTTC.

In its sample, this clone was seen a few times. The chain combines TRBV6-5 with TRBJ2-1; TRBD2 agrees at 7 bases. V lost 7 bases to trimming and J lost 0 bases; unmatched junction nucleotides: 6. Germline V gene data show CDR1 as MNHEY and CDR2 as SVGAGI. The CDR3 extends over 15 amino acids. DNA for the CDR3: TGTGCCAGCATGATGCTAGCGGTCTCCTACAATGAGCAGTTCTTC. Protein: CASMMLAVSYNEQFF.

The J gene is TRBJ1-5, the V gene TRBV7-8; 8 nucleotides align to TRBD1. V was pared by 5 bases and J by 1 base, with 4 bases of the junction left unmatched. The CDR3 covers 15 residues. Germline CDR1 reads SGHVS; CDR2 reads FQNEAQ. The CDR3 sequence is CASSPGQGSNQPQHF. CDR3 in DNA: TGTGCCAGCAGCCCAGGACAGGGCAGCAATCAGCCCCAGCATTTT.

The chain is built from TRBV7-2 and TRBJ1-5; a weak D match, TRBD1 (6 bases). V dropped 5 bases and J dropped 0 bases, with 11 bases sitting between them. The germline gives CDR1 SGHTA, CDR2 FQGNSA. This CDR3 region has 15 residues. DNA for the CDR3: TGTGCCAGCAGCACTCGAGGGGGTAGCAATCAGCCCCAGCATTTT. Amino acid sequence: CASSTRGGSNQPQHF. Together with reference TRBV7-2 and TRBJ1-5, the CDR3 gives the full variable domain: GAGVSQSPSNKVTEKGKDVELRCDPISGHTALYWYRQSLGQGLEFLIYFQGNSAPDKSGLPSDRFSAERTGGSVSTLTIQRTQQEDSAVYLCASSTRGGSNQPQHFGDGTRLSIL.

V usage is TRBV3-1 (or the pseudogene TRBV3-2) and J usage is TRBJ1-2; D perhaps matches TRBD1 (6 bases). Between the trimmed V and J ends, which lost 2 bases and 6 bases, there was a span of 19 bases. The CDR3 is 16 amino acids. Germline CDR1 LGHDT, CDR2 YNNKEL (reference sequence). The CDR3 DNA reads TGTGCCAGCAGCCAAAAGGCTGGGGGCAGTAGTCATGGCTACACCTTC. This codes for CASSQKAGGSSHGYTF.

This clone was detected only once. This chain uses TRBV2 with TRBJ1-2, with no clear D. The CDR3 runs 15 residues. Germline V gives CDR1 SNHLY, CDR2 FYNNEI. The V and J ends lost 2 bases and 4 bases respectively, with 14 bases between them. CDR3 in DNA: TGTGCCAGCAGTGAAATGGGAGTTCAGGTCTATGGCTACACCTTC. Its translation is CASSEMGVQVYGYTF.

J is TRBJ1-2 and V is TRBV2, with TRBD1 matching 8 bases. CDR3 length equals 12 residues. Germline V CDR1 and CDR2: SNHLY, FYNNEI. V was pared by 9 bases and J by 4 bases, with 4 bases of the junction left unmatched. The CDR3 spells CASTGQGYGYTF. CDR3 DNA: TGTGCCAGTACCGGACAGGGCTATGGCTACACCTTC.

The DNA for the CDR3 is TGTGCCAGCAGTTTATACGGCACGGGAGGTAACTATGGCTACACCTTC. Its protein product is CASSLYGTGGNYGYTF. The chain couples TRBV27 to TRBJ1-2; D remains unclear. CDR1 MNHEY and CDR2 SMNVEV come from the germline V gene (reference sequence). The CDR3 spans 16 residues. V dropped 1 base and J dropped 1 base, with 13 bases sitting between them.

The genes are TRBV2 and TRBJ2-7; TRBD1 matches 7 bases. The J segment lost 7 bases and the V segment lost 3 bases, leaving 9 bases of the junction unmatched. This CDR3 region has 14 residues. Germline V CDR1 and CDR2: SNHLY, FYNNEI. The DNA for the CDR3 is TGTGCCAGCAGTGACCCCGGGACAGCTACAGAGCAGTACTTC. Translation: CASSDPGTATEQYF.

The chain links TRBV19 to TRBJ1-2, with unresolved D. The germline V gene has CDR1 LNHDA and CDR2 SQIVND (reference sequence). The length of the CDR3 is 14 residues. V was cut by 6 bases and J by 4 bases, with 15 bases left in between. CDR3 amino acids: CASSTPGSSYGYTF. DNA for the CDR3: TGTGCCAGTAGCACCCCGGGATCCTCCTATGGCTACACCTTC.

V usage is TRBV7-9 and J usage is TRBJ1-4; TRBD1 agrees at 9 bases. Germline trimming cut 6 bases from V and 5 bases from J; bases unmatched to any gene: 4. The CDR3 totals 14 residues. CDR1 and CDR2 (germline): SEHNR, FQNEAQ (reference sequence). The CDR3 DNA is TGTGCCAGCAGTACCGGGACAGGGAATGAAAAACTGTTTTTT. It encodes CASSTGTGNEKLFF.

This chain connects TRBV5-1 to TRBJ1-3; D unresolved. CDR1 is SGHRS, CDR2 YFSETQ, per germline. V lost 4 bases and J 0 bases, leaving 11 bases between the germline ends. CDR3 length: 15 amino acids. The CDR3 region has the DNA TGCGCCAGCAGCGGGCAGCCCGGCTCTGGAAACACCATATATTTT. Translation gives CASSGQPGSGNTIYF. The entire variable domain, with the rest obtained from reference TRBV5-1 and TRBJ1-3, is as follows: KAGVTQTPRYLIKTRGQQVTLSCSPISGHRSVSWYQQTPGQGLQFLFEYFSETQRNKGNFPGRFSGRQFSNSRSEMNVSTLELGDSALYLCASSGQPGSGNTIYFGEGSWLTVV.

The chain combines TRBV19 with TRBJ1-2; 7 bases map to TRBD1. The ends lost 5 bases at V and 5 bases at J; junction bases unmatched: 5. This CDR3 has 13 residues. Germline CDR1 LNHDA, CDR2 SQIVND (reference sequence). The CDR3 DNA reads TGTGCCAGTAGTGAGGGGGCGAGGTATGGCTACACCTTC. This sequence encodes CASSEGARYGYTF.

V usage is TRBV7-2 and J usage is TRBJ1-3, with D perhaps matching TRBD1 (6 bases). Trimming stripped 1 base from V and 8 bases from J, with 12 bases between. Germline CDR1 is SGHTA and CDR2 is FQGNSA. CDR3 length: 14 residues. In DNA, the CDR3 is TGTGCCAGCAGCTTAGATGGGACATCGGACACCATATATTTT. This encodes CASSLDGTSDTIYF.

J is TRBJ2-2 and V is TRBV2, with 8 positions matching TRBD1. Trimming cost V 9 bases and J 2 bases; bases outside gene matches: 5. There are 14 residues in the CDR3. Per germline, CDR1 SNHLY and CDR2 FYNNEI. The CDR3, as DNA: TGTGCCAGTAGACAGGGGACTAACACCGGGGAGCTGTTTTTT. Translated: CASRQGTNTGELFF.